This T cell receptor beta chain was documented in a study of control samples from healthy donors and cancer patients. The data were produced by immunoSEQ multiplex PCR, yet TCRdb's version contains in-frame clones alone and is incomplete. The profile covers about 92,000 clones, with approximately 82% appearing a single time and over 7.5% taken by the ten largest. The germline V gene encodes CDR1 ENHRY and CDR2 SYGVKD. The CDR3 consists of 13 residues. The V and J ends lost 5 bases and 6 bases respectively, with 13 bases between them. The origin of this receptor is a woman aged 60-75 years in good health. The rearrangement links TRBV10-3 to TRBJ1-1; tentatively, D is TRBD1 (6 bases). Sequencing input: blood. The CDR3 DNA is TGTGCCATCAGTATCGCAGGGGACTCTGAAGCTTTCTTT. It codes for CAISIAGDSEAFF.